The 22 T cell receptor beta chains listed next were all sequenced from one sample in a study of T cells in Graves' hyperthyroidism and ophthalmopathy (dated 2019 in TCRdb). The library was generated by multiplex PCR. Sequenced on an Illumina HiSeq 2000. The TCR beta CDR3 regions were amplified from the RNA transcripts. The first round of RT-PCR for the TCR CDR3 was performed with the HTBI primer set and the Qiagen OneStep RT-PCR kit. TCRdb reworked the public reads: Q25 trimming with fastp, MiXCR clone assembly, productive beta chains retained. CDR3 protein sequences are deduplicated, and each keeps its most common genes and DNA. Within this sample are about 500,000 distinct CDR3 sequences, with around 17% of them counted one time only. Roughly 18% of the sample rests with the top ten. Input material: blood. The source of these receptors is a woman younger than 35 with Graves' hyperthyroidism.

The chain couples TRBV12-3 or TRBV12-4 to TRBJ2-1; 9 bases map to TRBD2. The CDR3 runs 15 residues. J gave up 0 bases and V 6 bases, and 3 bases lay outside the gene matches. The CDR3 nucleotides read TGTGCCAGCAGGCTAGCGGGGCCCTCCTACAATGAGCAGTTCTTC. Translating gives CASRLAGPSYNEQFF.

This clonotype was detected ten times or more. This chain connects TRBV2 to TRBJ1-5; 10 bases are shared with TRBD1. The CDR3 totals 16 residues. Germline V gene sequence: CDR1 SNHLY, CDR2 FYNNEI. The junction had 8 bases not matched to a gene; V was cut back by 2 bases and J by 7 bases. The CDR3 sequence: CASSEIATGGRQPQHF. CDR3 nucleotide sequence: TGTGCCAGCAGTGAAATAGCGACAGGGGGCCGCCAGCCCCAGCATTTT.

This clonotype occurred a few times. The chain recombines TRBV6-2 or TRBV6-3 with TRBJ2-7; 11 bases agree with TRBD1. The V and J ends lost 2 bases and 7 bases, in that order; junction bases with no gene match: 13. The germline gives CDR1 MNHEY, CDR2 SVGEGT. The CDR3 spans 17 residues. CDR3 sequence: CASSYKGPGQGAYEQYF. The CDR3 DNA is TGTGCCAGCAGTTACAAGGGGCCTGGACAGGGGGCATATGAGCAGTACTTC.

This rearrangement joins TRBV28 to TRBJ2-7, with 9 bases aligning to TRBD1. V was pared by 8 bases and J by 2 bases, with 7 bases of the junction left unmatched. Per the germline V gene, CDR1 is MDHEN and CDR2 is SYDVKM. The CDR3 totals 14 residues. The CDR3 nucleotides are TGTGCCAGCCGCCAACAGGGGGCCACCTACGAGCAGTACTTC. Its translation is CASRQQGATYEQYF.

This clonotype was picked up a small number of times. This sequence joins TRBV15 and TRBJ1-5; D unresolved. V lost 1 base, J lost 5 bases, and 9 bases lay in between. The CDR3 runs 14 residues. Germline-derived CDR1 and CDR2 are LNHNV and YYDKDF (reference sequence). The CDR3 region has the DNA TGTGCCACCAGCAGAGGGAGCTGGCATCAGCCCCAGCATTTT. Its translation: CATSRGSWHQPQHF.

Concerning this clonotype: A much larger clone lies a single base off, so this may be a read error. This chain connects TRBV10-3 to TRBJ1-2; tentatively, D is TRBD1 (5 bases). The V end was cut by 10 bases, the J end by 4 bases, with 22 bases between. This CDR3 has 15 residues. The germline CDR1 and CDR2 sequences are ENHRY and SYGVKD. Here the CDR3 reads CATRQGDIISYGYTF. CDR3 bases: TGTGCCACCCGCCAGGGAGACATCATTTCCTATGGCTACACCTTC.

This clonotype has at least ten counts. V is TRBV29-1 and J is TRBJ2-1; the match to TRBD2 covers 7 bases. Germline-derived CDR1 and CDR2 are SQVTM and ANQGSEA. The CDR3 loop spans 12 amino acids. V dropped 4 bases and J dropped 9; count of bases not matched to a gene: 6. The CDR3 protein is CSVGGGKGEQFF. Written as DNA, the CDR3 is TGCAGCGTTGGGGGGGGTAAGGGTGAGCAGTTCTTC.

In this sample, this clonotype turned up many times. The V call is TRBV11-2, the J call TRBJ2-1; TRBD2 agrees at 13 bases. The CDR3 loop spans 16 amino acids. V was clipped by 2 bases and J by 8 bases; unmatched bases: 6. Per germline, CDR1 SGHAT and CDR2 FQNNGV. This CDR3 reads CASSLQTLAGGDEQFF. In nucleotides, the CDR3 is TGTGCCAGCAGCTTACAAACACTAGCGGGGGGGGATGAGCAGTTCTTC.

This clonotype was detected only a few times. The gene calls are TRBV5-1 and TRBJ2-1; 10 bases align to TRBD1. This CDR3 spans 15 amino acids. Germline CDR1 is SGHRS and CDR2 is YFSETQ. V was clipped by 4 bases and J by 8 bases; unmatched bases: 9. For the CDR3, the DNA is TGCGCCAGCAGCCTTCGACAGGGGGCTGTCGATGAGCAGTTCTTC. Protein sequence: CASSLRQGAVDEQFF.

This clonotype was counted between two and nine times. The chain combines TRBV10-3 with TRBJ2-1, with 9 bases matching TRBD2. The length of the CDR3 is 15 residues. Germline trimming cut 0 bases from V and 6 bases from J; bases unmatched to any gene: 3. Germline V gives CDR1 ENHRY, CDR2 SYGVKD. The DNA for the CDR3 is TGTGCCATCAGTGAGTCCGCGGGAGGGCCCAATGAGCAGTTCTTC. It codes for CAISESAGGPNEQFF.

The chain carries TRBV20-1 and TRBJ1-2; TRBD1 might be the D (6 bases). V gave up 4 bases and J gave up 4 bases, with 16 bases separating them. This CDR3 spans 14 amino acids. Germline V gene data show CDR1 as DFQATT and CDR2 as SNEGSKA (reference sequence). The CDR3 DNA sequence: TGCAGTGCTACCGGGACACGGGGAGGCTATGGCTACACCTTC. This translates into CSATGTRGGYGYTF.

This clonotype was counted a single time. Given a much more abundant clone one base away, this may be a read error. The V gene is TRBV3-1, the J gene TRBJ2-7; perhaps TRBD2 as D (5 bases). The CDR3 is 14 amino acids. Germline CDR1 LGHDT, CDR2 YNNKEL (reference sequence). The CDR3 DNA is TGTGCCAGCAAACGGGGAACAAGCTCCTACGAGCCGTACTTC. Its translation is CASKRGTSSYEPYF.

This rearrangement joins TRBV9 to TRBJ2-3; D is uncertain. The V and J ends lost 1 base and 4 bases respectively, with 7 bases between them. CDR3 length: 13 residues. Germline lookup yields CDR1 SGDLS and CDR2 YYNGEE. In nucleotides, the CDR3 is TGTGCCAGCAGCGTACTCAGTTCAGATACGCAGTATTTT. It translates to CASSVLSSDTQYF.

This clonotype appeared a few times. The chain employs TRBV6-9 and TRBJ1-1; D not resolved. The CDR3 is 13 amino acids. Trimming stripped 3 bases from V and 2 bases from J, with 7 bases between. Germline-derived CDR1 and CDR2 are MNHGY and SVAAGI. The CDR3 DNA sequence: TGTGCCAGCAGTTACACGCGAAACACTGAAGCTTTCTTT. It specifies CASSYTRNTEAFF.

There are a few counts of this clonotype. As DNA, the CDR3 is TGCAGTGCTAGAGATCCAGGGGAAGGCAATCAGCCCCAGCATTTT. It codes for CSARDPGEGNQPQHF. The chain carries TRBV20-1 and TRBJ1-5, with D possibly matching TRBD1 (6 bases). The germline CDR1 and CDR2 sequences are DFQATT and SNEGSKA (reference sequence). Between the trimmed V and J ends, which lost 0 bases and 2 bases, there was a span of 11 bases. CDR3 size: 15 residues.

The rearrangement joins TRBV19 to TRBJ2-7, with 9 bases identical to TRBD1. V was pared by 8 bases and J by 0 bases, with 5 bases of the junction left unmatched. The CDR3 loop spans 14 amino acids. From germline, CDR1 is LNHDA and CDR2 SQIVND (reference sequence). Here the CDR3 DNA reads TGTGCCAGTGCCGGGACAGGGAGCTCCTACGAGCAGTACTTC. Encoded protein: CASAGTGSSYEQYF. Together with reference TRBV19 and TRBJ2-7, the CDR3 gives the full variable domain: DGGITQSPKYLFRKEGQNVTLSCEQNLNHDAMYWYRQDPGQGLRLIYYSQIVNDFQKGDIAEGYSVSREKKESFPLTVTSAQKNPTAFYLCASAGTGSSYEQYFGPGTRLTVT.

The sample holds a few counts of this clonotype. The rearrangement uses TRBV5-1 and TRBJ2-7, with 8 bases identical to TRBD2. Germline trimming cut 0 bases from V and 4 bases from J; bases unmatched to any gene: 3. The CDR3 is 14 residues long. Germline V gives CDR1 SGHRS, CDR2 YFSETQ. The CDR3: CASSLGGLEYEQYF. For the CDR3, the DNA is TGCGCCAGCAGCTTGGGGGGACTAGAGTACGAGCAGTACTTC.

This clonotype was counted at least ten times. The V call is TRBV5-1, the J call TRBJ2-1, with 8 bases fitting TRBD1. The CDR3 is made up of 17 amino acids. Germline V lookup: CDR1 SGHRS, CDR2 YFSETQ. Trimming took 0 bases from V and 5 from J; bases not matched to a gene: 10. The CDR3 DNA reads as TGCGCCAGCAGCTTGGAACGAGGGACAGGAGTTAACAATGAGCAGTTCTTC. Translation: CASSLERGTGVNNEQFF.

The chain recombines TRBV12-3 or TRBV12-4 with TRBJ1-5; tentatively, D is TRBD1 (5 bases). CDR3 length: 14 amino acids. The V end lost 5 bases, the J end lost 2 bases, and 10 bases lay between the germline ends. The CDR3 DNA follows: TGTGCCAGCAGTAGGGAACAGGGCAATCAGCCCCAGCATTTT. Its protein is CASSREQGNQPQHF.

This clonotype showed up many times. The CDR3 DNA sequence: TGTGCCAGTCGCATACAGGGGGGTTTTAGCTACACCTTC. It translates to CASRIQGGFSYTF. The chain joins TRBV2 to TRBJ1-2, with 8 positions matching TRBD1. This CDR3 is 13 amino acids long. With V trimmed by 9 bases and J by 9 bases, 12 bases remained unmatched. Germline V lookup: CDR1 SNHLY, CDR2 FYNNEI. Combining the CDR3 with reference TRBV2 and TRBJ1-2 gives the whole variable domain EPEVTQTPSHQVTQMGQEVILRCVPISNHLYFYWYRQILGQKVEFLVSFYNNEISEKSEIFDDQFSVERPDGSNFTLKIRSTKLEDSAMYFCASRIQGGFSYTFGSGTRLTVV.

About this clonotype itself: A much larger clone lies one base from this, so it may be a read error. V gene TRBV30 combines with J gene TRBJ2-5, with D unresolved. Germline V gene lookup returns CDR1 GTSNPN and CDR2 SVGIG (reference sequence). This CDR3 is 14 amino acids long. In DNA, the CDR3 is TGTGCCTGGAGTGTACGATCGGGCCAAGAGACCCTGTACTTC. Its protein is CAWSVRSGQETLYF. The full variable domain, with the rest looked up from reference TRBV30 and TRBJ2-5, is SQTIHQWPATLVQPVGSPLSLECTVEGTSNPNLYWYRQAAGRGLQLLFYSVGIGQISSEVPQNLSASRPQDRQFILSSKKLLLSDSGFYLCAWSVRSGQETLYFGPGTRLLVL.

This clonotype was seen at least ten times. Sequence at one end of the junction differs from germline and may be a read error. For the CDR3, the DNA is TGTGCCAGCAGTGAGACTAGCGGGAGCACAGATACGCAGTATTTT. This sequence encodes CASSETSGSTDTQYF. The chain joins TRBV10-2 to TRBJ2-3; 10 bases agree with TRBD2. Germline V gene data show CDR1 as WSHSY and CDR2 as SAAADI. There are 15 residues in the CDR3.